Following are 16 T cell receptor beta chains from one sample sequenced in a study of blood T cell repertoires in COVID-19. TCRdb's table, derived via immunoSEQ multiplex PCR, lists solely in-frame clones and lacks some. The sample holds 450,000 to 500,000 clones; approximately 83% are singletons and the top ten take 3% to 3.5%. What was sequenced was peripheral blood. These TCRs come from a human donor in a cohort sampled during active COVID-19.

The rearrangement joins TRBV14 to TRBJ2-2; a possible D gene is TRBD1 (6 bases). Germline CDR1 and CDR2: SGHDN and FVKESK. The CDR3 covers 14 residues. V lost 2 bases and J 6 bases, leaving 10 bases between the germline ends. In nucleotides, the CDR3 is TGTGCCAGCAGCCAATGGGGGCGCCCCGGGGAGCTGTTTTTT. The encoded protein is CASSQWGRPGELFF.

The chain is built from TRBV3-1 (or the pseudogene TRBV3-2) and TRBJ1-5; the match to TRBD1 covers 7 bases. Looked up from germline, CDR1 is LGHDT and CDR2 is YNNKEL (reference sequence). V trimming: 0 bases; J trimming: 11 bases; junction bases outside the gene matches: 16. The CDR3 consists of 17 residues. The CDR3: CASSQDGLTGEGRTQHF. CDR3 nucleotide sequence: TGTGCCAGCAGCCAAGATGGGTTAACAGGGGAAGGTCGCACCCAGCATTTT.

The rearrangement joins TRBV4-3 to TRBJ1-2; D is possibly TRBD1 (6 bases). CDR1 is LGHNA and CDR2 is YSLEER in the germline V gene. CDR3 size: 14 residues. Between the trimmed V and J ends, which lost 2 bases and 5 bases, there was a span of 12 bases. This CDR3 is CASSQLGQPYGYTF. CDR3 nucleotides: TGCGCCAGCAGCCAACTGGGACAACCTTATGGCTACACCTTC.

V is TRBV11-2 and J is TRBJ1-1, with TRBD1 matching 10 bases. V shed 2 bases and J 0 bases; nucleotides not matched to a gene: 9. Per the germline V gene, CDR1 is SGHAT and CDR2 is FQNNGV. The CDR3 runs to 18 residues. CDR3 protein: CASSLPTGGLGMNTEAFF. The CDR3 coding sequence is TGTGCCAGCAGCTTACCGACAGGGGGCTTAGGGATGAACACTGAAGCTTTCTTT.

This sequence joins TRBV11-2 and TRBJ2-7; 8 bases align to TRBD2. CDR1 SGHAT and CDR2 FQNNGV come from the germline V gene. V dropped 1 base and J dropped 6; count of bases not matched to a gene: 5. This CDR3 region has 14 residues. In nucleotides, the CDR3 is TGTGCCAGCAGCTTAGCCCCGGGGGGGGCCGAGCAGTACTTC. Encoded protein: CASSLAPGGAEQYF.

This chain links TRBV7-6 with TRBJ2-3, with D unresolved. Germline-derived CDR1 and CDR2 are SGHVS and FNYEAQ. The CDR3 runs to 12 residues. V lost 4 bases to trimming and J lost 4 bases, with 6 bases between them. CDR3 bases: TGTGCCAGCAGCTACTATGCAGATACGCAGTATTTT. It encodes CASSYYADTQYF.

V usage is TRBV4-3 and J usage is TRBJ2-1, with TRBD2 matching over 7 bases. CDR1 is LGHNA, CDR2 YSLEER, per germline. V shed 3 bases, J shed 4 bases, and the junction held 6 bases outside the gene matches. CDR3 length: 15 amino acids. The CDR3, as DNA: TGCGCCAGCAGCCAGTGGCTAGCGGATTACAATGAGCAGTTCTTC. Protein product: CASSQWLADYNEQFF.

V usage is TRBV11-2 and J usage is TRBJ1-1, with D possibly TRBD1 on 6 matching bases. V was shortened by 5 bases and J by 0 bases, with 16 bases between the two germline ends. Germline loops: CDR1 SGHAT, CDR2 FQNNGV. The length of the CDR3 is 16 residues. In nucleotides, the CDR3 is TGTGCCAGCAGCCTCCGCAATCCAGGGGTGAACACTGAAGCTTTCTTT. The encoded protein is CASSLRNPGVNTEAFF.

The V call is TRBV4-2, the J call TRBJ1-4; no clear D gene. Trimming left V 4 bases short and J 8 bases short, with 14 bases between. CDR1 and CDR2 from the germline V gene are LGHNA and YNFKEQ. The CDR3 extends over 14 amino acids. CDR3 sequence (DNA): TGTGCCAGCAGCCCTCCGGTGAGATACGAAAAACTGTTTTTT. Protein sequence: CASSPPVRYEKLFF.

There are a few counts of this clone. The V and J genes are TRBV28 and TRBJ2-7; tentative D call: TRBD2 (5 bases). CDR3 length: 14 amino acids. With 5 bases removed from V and 5 bases from J, the gap between germline ends came to 16 bases. Per the germline V gene, CDR1 is MDHEN and CDR2 is SYDVKM. CDR3 residues: CASSQRARGNEQYF. The CDR3 coding sequence is TGTGCCAGCAGTCAGAGGGCCCGTGGGAACGAGCAGTACTTC.

The chain combines TRBV28 with TRBJ1-5; perhaps TRBD1 as D (5 bases). CDR1 MDHEN and CDR2 SYDVKM come from the germline V gene. The ends were cut back, 2 bases at V and 4 bases at J, with 12 bases in the middle. This CDR3 has 15 residues. CDR3 residues: CASSLVAGPNQPQHF. The DNA of the CDR3 is TGTGCCAGCAGTTTAGTGGCAGGGCCAAATCAGCCCCAGCATTTT.

The gene calls are TRBV13 and TRBJ2-2; weak D call: TRBD1 (6 bases). The CDR3 consists of 14 residues. V lost 6 bases to trimming and J lost 6 bases, with 14 bases between them. Germline CDR1 reads PRHDT; CDR2 reads FYEKMQ (reference sequence). This chain's CDR3 is CASSAGGRSGELFF. The CDR3 bases are TGTGCCAGCAGTGCTGGGGGCCGGTCCGGGGAGCTGTTTTTT.

J is TRBJ2-2 and V is TRBV30, with D maybe TRBD2 (5 bases). Trimming removed 2 bases from V and 2 bases from J, with 12 bases in between. Germline values: CDR1 GTSNPN, CDR2 SVGIG (reference sequence). The CDR3 spans 15 residues. The CDR3 DNA reads TGTGCCTGGAGTACCGGGGTGGCAAACACCGGGGAGCTGTTTTTT. Translating gives CAWSTGVANTGELFF.

The genes are TRBV7-3 and TRBJ1-1, with 7 bases fitting TRBD1. The CDR3 is 14 residues long. J was trimmed by 1 base and V by 5 bases; bases with no gene match: 4. Germline CDR1 SGHTA, CDR2 FQGTGA. The CDR3 spells CASSLGQENTEAFF. The CDR3 DNA is TGTGCCAGCAGCCTAGGACAGGAGAACACTGAAGCTTTCTTT. Full variable domain (missing parts from reference TRBV7-3 and TRBJ1-1): GAGVSQTPSNKVTEKGKYVELRCDPISGHTALYWYRQSLGQGPEFLIYFQGTGAADDSGLPNDRFFAVRPEGSVSTLKIQRTERGDSAVYLCASSLGQENTEAFFGQGTRLTVV.

The chain has TRBV9 and TRBJ1-5; TRBD1 agrees at 7 bases. The germline V gene encodes CDR1 SGDLS and CDR2 YYNGEE. There are 14 residues in the CDR3. Trimming cost V 4 bases and J 7 bases; bases outside gene matches: 8. This CDR3 reads CASSSGQESQPQHF. The CDR3 DNA sequence: TGTGCCAGCAGCTCCGGACAGGAAAGCCAGCCCCAGCATTTT.

The chain has TRBV19 and TRBJ1-5; D is unclear. Looked up from germline, CDR1 is LNHDA and CDR2 is SQIVND (reference sequence). The CDR3 is 17 amino acids. Deletions cut 3 bases from V and 5 bases from J, with 20 bases between. The CDR3 coding sequence is TGTGCCAGTAGTATGGGGTCTCGGGGAGGAGGACATCAGCCCCAGCATTTT. It translates to CASSMGSRGGGHQPQHF.